This T cell receptor beta chain originates from a study of control samples from healthy donors and cancer patients. TCRdb's table, derived via immunoSEQ multiplex PCR, lists solely in-frame clones and lacks some. Counted here are 190,000 or so clones, 90% to 95% occurring once; the ten biggest clones make up approximately 1.5%. The clonotype originates from a man between 18 and 29 years old in good health. Sequenced material: blood.

The CDR3 DNA is TGTGCCTGGAGTCAGTCAGGGGTCGACACTGAAGCTTTCTTT. As protein: CAWSQSGVDTEAFF. V and J are TRBV30 and TRBJ1-1; D is possibly TRBD1 (6 bases). The CDR3 sequence is 14 residues long. Trimming removed 2 bases from V and 3 bases from J, with 13 bases in between. Looked up from germline, CDR1 is GTSNPN and CDR2 is SVGIG (reference sequence).